This TCR beta chain was recorded in a study of blood T cell repertoires in COVID-19. The germline V and J ends were trimmed by 0 bases and 4 bases, with 13 bases remaining between them. Germline loops: CDR1 ENHRY, CDR2 SYGVKD. The length of the CDR3 is 17 residues. Original processing notes: It was from reference gene primer amplification that nucleated cell counts were estimated. Using immunoSEQ multiplex PCR, the repertoire was profiled, and TCRdb retains in-frame clones only, with some absent. V and J calls and clone size are as listed in that table; D and trimming were resolved from the DNA. The profile shows approximately 150,000 clones, roughly four fifths of them singletons.

The sequence derives from an elderly woman with COVID-19, enrolled during active disease. Sample: peripheral blood. V usage is TRBV10-3 and J usage is TRBJ2-6, with TRBD2 as a possible D gene (7 bases). Written as DNA, the CDR3 is TGTGCCATCAGTGAGTCGATATGGGGGGGCGGGGCCAACGTCCTGACTTTC. Its protein product is CAISESIWGGGANVLTF.